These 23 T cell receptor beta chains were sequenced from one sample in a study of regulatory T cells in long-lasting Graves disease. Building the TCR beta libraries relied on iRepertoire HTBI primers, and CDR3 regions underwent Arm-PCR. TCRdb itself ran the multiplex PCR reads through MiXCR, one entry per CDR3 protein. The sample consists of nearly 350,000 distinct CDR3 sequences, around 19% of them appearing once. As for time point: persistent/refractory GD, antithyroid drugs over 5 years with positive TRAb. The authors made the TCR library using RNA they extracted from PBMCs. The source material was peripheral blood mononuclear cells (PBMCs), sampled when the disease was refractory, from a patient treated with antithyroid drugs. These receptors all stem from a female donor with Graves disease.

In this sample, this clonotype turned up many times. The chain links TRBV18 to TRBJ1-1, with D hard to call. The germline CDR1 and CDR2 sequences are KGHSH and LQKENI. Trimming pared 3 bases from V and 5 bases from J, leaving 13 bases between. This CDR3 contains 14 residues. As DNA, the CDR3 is TGTGCCAGCTCACCTTCCCTCATGGGAACTGAAGCTTTCTTT. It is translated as CASSPSLMGTEAFF.

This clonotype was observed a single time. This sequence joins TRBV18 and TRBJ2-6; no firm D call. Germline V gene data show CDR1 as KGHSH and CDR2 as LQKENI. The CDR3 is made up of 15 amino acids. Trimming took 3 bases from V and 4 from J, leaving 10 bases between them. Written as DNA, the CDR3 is TGTGCCAGCTCACCGCCCATTGGAGGGGCCAACGTCCTGACTTTC. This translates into CASSPPIGGANVLTF.

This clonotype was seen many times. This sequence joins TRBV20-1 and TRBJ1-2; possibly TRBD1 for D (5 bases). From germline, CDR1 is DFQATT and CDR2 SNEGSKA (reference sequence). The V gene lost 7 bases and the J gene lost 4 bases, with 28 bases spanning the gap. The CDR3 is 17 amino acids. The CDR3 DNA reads TGCAGTGTTAAGGGGTGGCCAGGGAGCGAATGGCGCTATGGCTACACCTTC. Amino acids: CSVKGWPGSEWRYGYTF.

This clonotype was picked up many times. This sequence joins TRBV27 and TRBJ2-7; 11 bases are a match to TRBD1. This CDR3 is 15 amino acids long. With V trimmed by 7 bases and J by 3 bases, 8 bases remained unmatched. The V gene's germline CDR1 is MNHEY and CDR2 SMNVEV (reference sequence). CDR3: CASILSGTGGYEQYF. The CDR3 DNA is TGTGCCAGCATCTTATCCGGGACAGGGGGCTACGAGCAGTACTTC.

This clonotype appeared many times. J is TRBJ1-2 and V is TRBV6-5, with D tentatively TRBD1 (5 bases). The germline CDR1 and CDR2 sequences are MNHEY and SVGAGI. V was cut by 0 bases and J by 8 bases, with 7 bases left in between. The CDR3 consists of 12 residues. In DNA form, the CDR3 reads TGTGCCAGCAGTTACTCAGGGGAGGGCTACACCTTC. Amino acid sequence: CASSYSGEGYTF.

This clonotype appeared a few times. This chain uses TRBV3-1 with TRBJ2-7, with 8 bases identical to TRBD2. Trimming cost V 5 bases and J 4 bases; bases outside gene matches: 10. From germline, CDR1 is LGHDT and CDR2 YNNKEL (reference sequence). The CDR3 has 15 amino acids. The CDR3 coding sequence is TGTGCCAGCAGCTTACTTTTCGGGAGGGGATACGAGCAGTACTTC. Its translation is CASSLLFGRGYEQYF.

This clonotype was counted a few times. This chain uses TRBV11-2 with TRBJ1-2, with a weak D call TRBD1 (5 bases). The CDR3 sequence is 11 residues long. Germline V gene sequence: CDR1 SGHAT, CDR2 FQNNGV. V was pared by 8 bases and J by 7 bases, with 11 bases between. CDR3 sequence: CASRGEAGYTF. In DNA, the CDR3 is TGTGCCAGCCGGGGGGAGGCTGGCTACACCTTC.

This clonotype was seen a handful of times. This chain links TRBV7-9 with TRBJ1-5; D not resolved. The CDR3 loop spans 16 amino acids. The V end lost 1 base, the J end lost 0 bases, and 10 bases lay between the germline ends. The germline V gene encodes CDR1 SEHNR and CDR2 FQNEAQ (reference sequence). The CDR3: CASSLGLSPSNQPQHF. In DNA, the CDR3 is TGTGCCAGCAGCTTAGGCCTGAGTCCTAGCAATCAGCCCCAGCATTTT.

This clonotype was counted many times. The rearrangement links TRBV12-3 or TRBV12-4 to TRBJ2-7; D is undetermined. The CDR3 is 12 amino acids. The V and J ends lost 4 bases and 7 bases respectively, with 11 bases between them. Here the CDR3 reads CASSSVRREQYF. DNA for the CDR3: TGTGCCAGCAGTTCGGTGCGTAGGGAGCAGTACTTC.

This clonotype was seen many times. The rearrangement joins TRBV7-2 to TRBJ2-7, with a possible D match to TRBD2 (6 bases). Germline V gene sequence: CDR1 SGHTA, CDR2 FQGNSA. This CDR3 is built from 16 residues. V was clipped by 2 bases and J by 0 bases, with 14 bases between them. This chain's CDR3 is CASSLFQQGGSYEQYF. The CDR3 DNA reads TGTGCCAGCAGCTTATTTCAGCAGGGAGGCTCCTACGAGCAGTACTTC.

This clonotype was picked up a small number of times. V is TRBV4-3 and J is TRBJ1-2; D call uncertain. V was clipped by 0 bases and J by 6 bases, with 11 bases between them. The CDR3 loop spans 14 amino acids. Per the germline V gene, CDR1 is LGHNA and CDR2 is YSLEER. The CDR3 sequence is CASSQDLGRDGYTF. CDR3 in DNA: TGCGCCAGCAGCCAAGATCTCGGAAGGGATGGCTACACCTTC.

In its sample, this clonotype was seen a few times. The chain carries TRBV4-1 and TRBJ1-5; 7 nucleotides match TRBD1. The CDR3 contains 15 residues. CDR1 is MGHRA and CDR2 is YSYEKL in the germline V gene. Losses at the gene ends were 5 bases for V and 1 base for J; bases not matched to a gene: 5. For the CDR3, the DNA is TGCGCCAGCAGCACACAGGGGCTGAGCAATCAGCCCCAGCATTTT. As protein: CASSTQGLSNQPQHF.

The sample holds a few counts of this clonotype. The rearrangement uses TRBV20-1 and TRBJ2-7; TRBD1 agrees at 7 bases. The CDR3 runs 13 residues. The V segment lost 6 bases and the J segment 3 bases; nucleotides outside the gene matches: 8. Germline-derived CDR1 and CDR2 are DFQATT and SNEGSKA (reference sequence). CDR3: CSASMNRGYEQYF. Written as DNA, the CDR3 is TGCAGTGCCTCTATGAACAGGGGCTACGAGCAGTACTTC.

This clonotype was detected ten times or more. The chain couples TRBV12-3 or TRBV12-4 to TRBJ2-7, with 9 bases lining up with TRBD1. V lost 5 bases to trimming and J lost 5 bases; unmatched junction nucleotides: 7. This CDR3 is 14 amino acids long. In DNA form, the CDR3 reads TGTGCCAGCAGTCACCGGGACAGGGATAACGAGCAGTACTTC. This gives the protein CASSHRDRDNEQYF.

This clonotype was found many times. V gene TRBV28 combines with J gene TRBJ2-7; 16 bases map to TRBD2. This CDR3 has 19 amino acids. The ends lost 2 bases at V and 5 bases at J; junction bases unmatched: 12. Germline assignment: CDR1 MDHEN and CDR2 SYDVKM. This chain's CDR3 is CASSLPPGTSGRAHHEQYF. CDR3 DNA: TGTGCCAGCAGTTTACCGCCGGGGACTAGCGGGAGGGCCCACCACGAGCAGTACTTC.

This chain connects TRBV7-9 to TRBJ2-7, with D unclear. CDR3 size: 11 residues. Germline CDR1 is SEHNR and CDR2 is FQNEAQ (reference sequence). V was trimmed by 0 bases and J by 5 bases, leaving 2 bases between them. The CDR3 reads CASSLAHEQYF. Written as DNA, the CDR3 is TGTGCCAGCAGCTTAGCACACGAGCAGTACTTC.

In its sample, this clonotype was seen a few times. Here the CDR3 DNA reads TGCAGTGCAAGACCGACGGGGACTAGCATTGGAAACATTCAGTACTTC. Amino acids: CSARPTGTSIGNIQYF. The rearrangement uses TRBV20-1 and TRBJ2-4, with 9 bases matching TRBD2. Germline CDR1 and CDR2: DFQATT and SNEGSKA (reference sequence). V trimming: 6 bases; J trimming: 6 bases; junction bases outside the gene matches: 15. The CDR3 contains 16 residues.

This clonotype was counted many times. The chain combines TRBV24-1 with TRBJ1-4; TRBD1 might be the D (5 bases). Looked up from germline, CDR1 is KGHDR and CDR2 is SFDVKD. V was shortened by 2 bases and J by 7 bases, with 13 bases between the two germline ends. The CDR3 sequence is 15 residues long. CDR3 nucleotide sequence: TGTGCCACCAGTGATTCGGGGACGGAGAGTGAAAAACTGTTTTTT. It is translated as CATSDSGTESEKLFF.

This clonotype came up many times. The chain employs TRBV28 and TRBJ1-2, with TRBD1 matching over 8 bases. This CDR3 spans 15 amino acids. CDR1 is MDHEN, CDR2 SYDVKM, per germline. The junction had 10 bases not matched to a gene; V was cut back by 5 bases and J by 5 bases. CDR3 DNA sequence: TGTGCCAGCAGTCCACTCTCAGGGGGCGGTTATGGCTACACCTTC. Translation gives CASSPLSGGGYGYTF.

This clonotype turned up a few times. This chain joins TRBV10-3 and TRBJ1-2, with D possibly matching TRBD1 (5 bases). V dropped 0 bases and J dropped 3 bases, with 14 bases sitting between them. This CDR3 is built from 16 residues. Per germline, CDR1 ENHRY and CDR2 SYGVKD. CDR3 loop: CAISESGRDPYYGYTF. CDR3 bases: TGTGCCATCAGTGAGTCAGGCCGGGACCCCTACTATGGCTACACCTTC.

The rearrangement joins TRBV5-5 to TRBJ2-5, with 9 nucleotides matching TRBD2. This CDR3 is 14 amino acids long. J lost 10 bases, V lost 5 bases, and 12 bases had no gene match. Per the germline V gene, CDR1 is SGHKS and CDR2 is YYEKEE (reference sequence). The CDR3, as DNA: TGTGCCAGCAGTTATAAGGCGGGGGGGCTTAACCAGTACTTC. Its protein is CASSYKAGGLNQYF.

The CDR3 loop is CSAIHGQITEAFF. CDR3 nucleotides: TGCAGTGCGATTCATGGACAGATAACTGAAGCTTTCTTT. J is TRBJ1-1 and V is TRBV20-1, with a possible D match to TRBD1 (6 bases). Per germline, CDR1 DFQATT and CDR2 SNEGSKA (reference sequence). The CDR3 runs 13 residues. Trimming removed 6 bases from V and 5 bases from J, with 16 bases in between.

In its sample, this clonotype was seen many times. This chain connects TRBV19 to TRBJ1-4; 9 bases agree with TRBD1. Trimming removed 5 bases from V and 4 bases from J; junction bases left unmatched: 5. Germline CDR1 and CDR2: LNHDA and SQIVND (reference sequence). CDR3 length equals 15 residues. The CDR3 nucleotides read TGTGCCAGTAGTGCCTTGACAGGGGGTAATGAAAAACTGTTTTTT. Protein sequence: CASSALTGGNEKLFF.